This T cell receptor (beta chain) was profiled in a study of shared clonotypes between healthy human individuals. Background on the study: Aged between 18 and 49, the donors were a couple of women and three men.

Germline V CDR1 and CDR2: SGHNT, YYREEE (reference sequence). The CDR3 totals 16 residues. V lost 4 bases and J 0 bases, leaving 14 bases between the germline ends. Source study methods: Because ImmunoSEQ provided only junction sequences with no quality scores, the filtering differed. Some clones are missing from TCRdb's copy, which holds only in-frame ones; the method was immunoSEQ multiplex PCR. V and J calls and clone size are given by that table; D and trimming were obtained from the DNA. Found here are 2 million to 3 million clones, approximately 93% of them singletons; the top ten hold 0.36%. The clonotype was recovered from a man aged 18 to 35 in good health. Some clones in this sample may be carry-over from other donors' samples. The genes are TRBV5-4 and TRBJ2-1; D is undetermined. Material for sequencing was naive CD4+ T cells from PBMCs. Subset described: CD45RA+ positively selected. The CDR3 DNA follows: TGTGCCAGCAGCCCAACCACTGGCAGCTCCTACAATGAGCAGTTCTTC. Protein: CASSPTTGSSYNEQFF.